The 25 T cell receptor beta chains listed next were all sequenced from one sample in a study of blood T cell repertoires in COVID-19. Sequencing used immunoSEQ multiplex PCR; TCRdb keeps in-frame clones, though not all of them. The sample has over 65,000 clones, 80% to 85% seen once. Sample: peripheral blood. These receptors all stem from a human donor in a cohort sampled during active COVID-19.

The V gene is TRBV15, the J gene TRBJ2-2; 7 bases are shared with TRBD1. This CDR3 is 14 amino acids long. Germline values: CDR1 LNHNV, CDR2 YYDKDF (reference sequence). Unmatched junction bases numbered 2, after V lost 6 bases and J lost 1 base. The DNA for the CDR3 is TGTGCCACCAGGGGACAGATGAACACCGGGGAGCTGTTTTTT. It translates to CATRGQMNTGELFF. Filled out from reference TRBV15 and TRBJ2-2, the complete variable domain reads DAMVIQNPRYQVTQFGKPVTLSCSQTLNHNVMYWYQQKSSQAPKLLFHYYDKDFNNEADTPDNFQSRRPNTSFCFLDIRSPGLGDTAMYLCATRGQMNTGELFFGEGSRLTVL.

The gene calls are TRBV6-2 or TRBV6-3 and TRBJ2-1; TRBD2 might be the D (5 bases). Germline values: CDR1 MNHEY, CDR2 SVGEGT. The CDR3 extends over 13 amino acids. V lost 4 bases and J lost 9, with 13 bases in between. This CDR3 reads CASSSGSLGEQFF. CDR3 coding DNA: TGTGCCAGCAGTTCTGGGAGCTTGGGTGAGCAGTTCTTC.

Here the CDR3 reads CASSLSPITGAGRYGYTF. The CDR3 DNA reads as TGTGCCAGCAGTTTATCGCCCATCACAGGGGCGGGCCGATATGGCTACACCTTC. J is TRBJ1-2 and V is TRBV27, with 7 bases identical to TRBD1. The CDR3 spans 18 residues. Trimming removed 0 bases from V and 5 bases from J; junction bases left unmatched: 15. CDR1 and CDR2 from the germline V gene are MNHEY and SMNVEV (reference sequence).

This sequence joins TRBV28 and TRBJ1-3; a weak D match, TRBD1 (6 bases). CDR1 is MDHEN and CDR2 is SYDVKM in the germline V gene. V was pared by 6 bases and J by 7 bases, with 16 bases between. The CDR3 is made up of 14 amino acids. CDR3 in amino acids: CASSPTGIGNTIYF. CDR3 sequence (DNA): TGTGCCAGCAGCCCAACAGGGATCGGCAACACCATATATTTT.

The genes are TRBV5-1 and TRBJ1-1; 7 bases fit TRBD1. CDR3 length: 14 residues. Germline CDR1 and CDR2: SGHRS and YFSETQ. V trimming: 6 bases; J trimming: 0 bases; junction bases outside the gene matches: 5. CDR3 amino acids: CASTGQTMNTEAFF. Written as DNA, the CDR3 is TGCGCCAGCACGGGACAGACCATGAACACTGAAGCTTTCTTT.

V is TRBV5-1 and J is TRBJ1-1, with a possible D match to TRBD1 (5 bases). The CDR3 runs 13 residues. Looked up from germline, CDR1 is SGHRS and CDR2 is YFSETQ. Trimming left V 5 bases short and J 0 bases short, with 8 bases between. CDR3 bases: TGCGCCAGCAGGCGGGGGGTGAACACTGAAGCTTTCTTT. It is translated as CASRRGVNTEAFF.

This chain links TRBV7-8 with TRBJ1-1, with 12 nucleotides matching TRBD1. This CDR3 spans 15 amino acids. Trimming at V came to 5 bases and at J to 10 bases, leaving 11 bases not matched to a gene. Per the germline V gene, CDR1 is SGHVS and CDR2 is FQNEAQ. CDR3 bases: TGTGCCAGCAGCCCCAACCGGGACAGGGGGCGCCGAGCTTTCTTT. Translation: CASSPNRDRGRRAFF. The variable domain in full, with the rest retrieved from reference TRBV7-8 and TRBJ1-1, is GAGVSQSPRYKVAKRGQDVALRCDPISGHVSLFWYQQALGQGPEFLTYFQNEAQLDKSGLPSDRFFAERPEGSVSTLKIQRTQQEDSAVYLCASSPNRDRGRRAFFGQGTRLTVV.

The rearrangement joins TRBV28 to TRBJ1-2; D is unclear. With 6 bases removed from V and 7 bases from J, the gap between germline ends came to 18 bases. The CDR3 contains 14 residues. Germline CDR1 and CDR2: MDHEN and SYDVKM. CDR3 sequence (DNA): TGTGCCAGCAGCCCTGGTGGAGGCGCGGGTGGCTACACCTTC. Amino acids: CASSPGGGAGGYTF.

The chain has TRBV2 and TRBJ2-3; D may be TRBD1 (5 bases). This CDR3 region has 14 residues. The V end was cut by 6 bases, the J end by 5 bases, with 15 bases between. In germline, CDR1 is SNHLY, CDR2 FYNNEI. The CDR3 coding sequence is TGTGCCAGCAGACACTATCAGGGTGAAGATACGCAGTATTTT. The encoded protein is CASRHYQGEDTQYF.

This clone was picked up a small number of times. V gene TRBV5-1 combines with J gene TRBJ1-1; TRBD1 matches 7 bases. With 2 bases clipped from V and 6 bases from J, the junction kept 7 bases outside the gene matches. Germline assignment: CDR1 SGHRS and CDR2 YFSETQ. The CDR3 is made up of 14 amino acids. Written as DNA, the CDR3 is TGCGCCAGCAGCTTATCGACAGGGTCTGCTGAAGCTTTCTTT. It yields the protein CASSLSTGSAEAFF.

The chain is built from TRBV7-8 and TRBJ2-4; a weak D match, TRBD1 (5 bases). The CDR3 is 11 amino acids. The V gene lost 1 base and the J gene lost 10 bases, with 5 bases spanning the gap. Per the germline V gene, CDR1 is SGHVS and CDR2 is FQNEAQ. The CDR3 here is CASSLDRIQYF. DNA for the CDR3: TGTGCCAGCAGCTTAGACAGGATTCAGTACTTC.

The rearrangement links TRBV27 to TRBJ2-7; no reliable D call. The V end lost 1 base, the J end lost 5 bases, and 12 bases lay between the germline ends. Looked up from germline, CDR1 is MNHEY and CDR2 is SMNVEV (reference sequence). The CDR3 extends over 14 amino acids. CDR3 sequence reads: CASSLLVTSDEQYF. DNA of the CDR3: TGTGCCAGCAGTTTATTAGTCACCTCGGACGAGCAGTACTTC.

CDR3 coding DNA: TGTGCCAGCAGTTTTCGGGGTGGACGGGATACGCAGTATTTT. It yields the protein CASSFRGGRDTQYF. V gene TRBV28 combines with J gene TRBJ2-3, with D possibly TRBD2 on 5 matching bases. The CDR3 runs 14 residues. Germline CDR1 and CDR2: MDHEN and SYDVKM. With 3 bases removed from V and 6 bases from J, the gap between germline ends came to 13 bases.

The genes are TRBV3-1 (or the pseudogene TRBV3-2) and TRBJ2-7; weak D call: TRBD2 (5 bases). Germline V gives CDR1 LGHDT, CDR2 YNNKEL (reference sequence). The CDR3 totals 14 residues. The germline V and J ends were trimmed by 1 base and 7 bases, with 14 bases remaining between them. In DNA form, the CDR3 reads TGTGCCAGCAGCCAAGTTGTTGAGGGTGGAGAGCAGTACTTC. As protein: CASSQVVEGGEQYF.

The J gene is TRBJ2-1, the V gene TRBV5-1, with 8 positions matching TRBD2. This CDR3 has 16 amino acids. Germline CDR1 SGHRS, CDR2 YFSETQ. V was pared by 3 bases and J by 0 bases, with 5 bases of the junction left unmatched. CDR3 bases: TGCGCCAGCAGCTCCGTAGCGGGGAGCTCCTACAATGAGCAGTTCTTC. This gives the protein CASSSVAGSSYNEQFF.

The V call is TRBV9, the J call TRBJ2-7; 14 bases agree with TRBD2. The CDR3 consists of 15 residues. Germline loops: CDR1 SGDLS, CDR2 YYNGEE. J gave up 5 bases and V 5 bases, and 6 bases lay outside the gene matches. The CDR3 sequence is CASSKGLAGEDEQYF. The DNA of the CDR3 is TGTGCCAGCAGTAAGGGACTAGCGGGAGAGGACGAGCAGTACTTC.

The rearrangement joins TRBV7-3 to TRBJ2-3; D is unclear. Deletions cut 5 bases from V and 3 bases from J, with 9 bases between. The CDR3 extends over 13 amino acids. The germline gives CDR1 SGHTA, CDR2 FQGTGA. The CDR3 reads CASSRVKTDTQYF. CDR3 in DNA: TGTGCCAGCAGCCGGGTCAAGACAGATACGCAGTATTTT.

This chain links TRBV9 with TRBJ1-2, with TRBD1 identical over 9 bases. This CDR3 is built from 16 residues. Per the germline V gene, CDR1 is SGDLS and CDR2 is YYNGEE. The V gene end was trimmed by 0 bases and the J gene end by 0 bases; junction bases not matched to a gene: 3. CDR3 in amino acids: CASSVDGTGSNYGYTF. In DNA, the CDR3 is TGTGCCAGCAGCGTAGATGGGACAGGGTCTAACTATGGCTACACCTTC.

V gene TRBV7-6 combines with J gene TRBJ2-1, with D maybe TRBD2 (6 bases). The CDR3 totals 15 residues. Trimming took 6 bases from V and 7 from J, leaving 19 bases between them. Germline lookup yields CDR1 SGHVS and CDR2 FNYEAQ. CDR3 in DNA: TGTGCCAGCAGTCGGGTTCCGGGGACTGAAAATGAGCAGTTCTTC. Translating gives CASSRVPGTENEQFF.

This chain uses TRBV2 with TRBJ2-2; TRBD2 matches 7 bases. The J segment lost 6 bases and the V segment lost 3 bases, leaving 4 bases of the junction unmatched. CDR1 and CDR2 (germline): SNHLY, FYNNEI. CDR3 size: 14 residues. CDR3 in DNA: TGTGCCAGCAGTGAGCGGGAGCGATCCGGGGAGCTGTTTTTT. Translated, it gives CASSERERSGELFF. Complete variable domain (other parts from reference TRBV2 and TRBJ2-2): EPEVTQTPSHQVTQMGQEVILRCVPISNHLYFYWYRQILGQKVEFLVSFYNNEISEKSEIFDDQFSVERPDGSNFTLKIRSTKLEDSAMYFCASSERERSGELFFGEGSRLTVL.

The J gene is TRBJ1-3, the V gene TRBV15; 7 positions agree with TRBD1. This CDR3 has 16 amino acids. J gave up 2 bases and V 0 bases, and 4 bases lay outside the gene matches. Germline CDR1 reads LNHNV; CDR2 reads YYDKDF (reference sequence). The CDR3 DNA follows: TGTGCCACCAGCAGAGATCGGCAGGGGGCTGGAAACACCATATATTTT. This codes for CATSRDRQGAGNTIYF.

The chain links TRBV7-6 to TRBJ1-2; 7 bases align to TRBD1. The germline V gene has CDR1 SGHVS and CDR2 FNYEAQ. CDR3 length: 14 residues. V lost 5 bases, J lost 4 bases, and 7 bases stayed unmatched. The CDR3 DNA follows: TGTGCCAGCAGCCCCCGTGAGGGGGCCTATGGCTACACCTTC. Translated, it gives CASSPREGAYGYTF.

As regards this clone: The junction shows a germline mismatch at one end, possibly a read error. The rearrangement uses TRBV2 and TRBJ1-2, with D uncertain. CDR3 length: 12 amino acids. In germline, CDR1 is SNHLY, CDR2 FYNNEI. As DNA, the CDR3 is TGTGCCAGCAGTGAAGTGCAGAGTCGGGAGAGCTTC. Translation gives CASSEVQSRESF. Combining the CDR3 with reference TRBV2 and TRBJ1-2 gives the whole variable domain EPEVTQTPSHQVTQMGQEVILRCVPISNHLYFYWYRQILGQKVEFLVSFYNNEISEKSEIFDDQFSVERPDGSNFTLKIRSTKLEDSAMYFCASSEVQSRESFGSGTRLTVV.

This rearrangement joins TRBV19 to TRBJ2-5; TRBD2 agrees at 7 bases. CDR1 LNHDA and CDR2 SQIVND come from the germline V gene (reference sequence). After removal of 2 bases from V and 4 bases from J, the junction contained 7 bases not matched to a gene. The CDR3 runs 15 residues. This chain's CDR3 is CASSINAGAGETQYF. In DNA, the CDR3 is TGTGCCAGTAGTATAAACGCGGGAGCGGGAGAGACCCAGTACTTC.

This chain uses TRBV9 with TRBJ1-1; D is possibly TRBD1 (5 bases). Between the trimmed V and J ends, which lost 4 bases and 4 bases, there was a span of 17 bases. The length of the CDR3 is 15 residues. Germline CDR1 SGDLS, CDR2 YYNGEE. The CDR3 reads CASSPHLTGGTEAFF. The CDR3 DNA is TGTGCCAGCAGCCCCCACTTGACCGGGGGCACTGAAGCTTTCTTT.